This T cell receptor (beta chain) was documented in a study of blood T cell repertoires in COVID-19 (dated by TCRdb to 2018 to 2020). Looking at the study overall: Samples from collaborators originated in the United States, Italy and Spain and spanned both the acute and convalescent phases of COVID-19. The material from the prospective study consisted of cDNA or gDNA derived from T cells, B-cell-depleted T cells, or PBMCs. Subjects who had been exposed to COVID-19, were actively infected with it, or had recovered from it provided the deeply sampled blood TCRbeta repertoires that made up the dataset. A freely available public database, intended as a resource for researchers studying the immune response to SARS-CoV-2, is where the repertoires were released. Samples were obtained from the ongoing ImmuneRACE study (first 160 participants) and from over 1,000 subjects provided by 6 global collaborators. Sample metadata almost always included a de-identified subject ID, COVID-19 status, age in years and sex. Where HLA class I and class II types were available, the types were taken from metadata supplied by the sample provider, not from assay-based typing.

A distance of 13 bases separates the germline ends of V and J, which lose 4 bases and 4 bases respectively. From the cysteine through the phenylalanine, the CDR3 covers 14 amino acids. This entry keeps only the CDR3 DNA: 42 bases, framed from base 1. CDR1 and CDR2, per the germline V gene, are LGHNA and YNFKEQ. TCRbeta CDR3 regions were amplified from genomic DNA by means of the immunoSEQ Assay, a bias-controlled multiplex PCR. Concerning the study's data processing: Within the assay, amplification of reference gene primers was used to estimate how many nucleated cells each sample contained. To quantify the absolute abundance of each unique TCRbeta CDR3 rearrangement, sequence reads were collapsed and filtered. For each sample, productive Simpson clonality was calculated as the square root of Simpson's diversity index across productive rearrangements. TCRdb's version of the immuneACCESS table is confined to in-frame rearrangements and falls short of the full clone set. An unresolved V gene accounts for under half of the shortfall where checked; the remainder is of unknown origin. V and J calls and clone size are copied from that table; D and trimming were computed from the DNA. The sample table holds about 220,000 clones, of which around four fifths were seen once. The ten largest clonotypes hold about 5.3% of the sample.

About this clone: What this receptor recognizes is not known. One base away there is no much larger clone; base qualities are not given.

Enrolling through a virtual design, the prospective study's participants ranged in age from roughly 18 to 100 years and lived across roughly 24 United States geographic areas. Cohort assignment in the prospective study relied on participant-reported clinical history from a screening survey and a study questionnaire. Exposed participants had been in contact with someone with a PCR-confirmed or clinician-diagnosed COVID-19 case within 2 weeks of study entry. In the prospective study, whole blood, serum and a nasopharyngeal or oropharyngeal swab were collected from each participant by mobile phlebotomists. Prospective study participants could optionally give additional blood draws and questionnaires over an approximately two-month period. Before DNA extraction, prospective study blood samples were shipped either frozen or at room temperature. Broader findings and caveats from the paper: The amount of clinical and demographic metadata varied by source and participant and was provided uncurated.

This clonotype was sampled from a woman aged 50 to 60 who had been exposed to COVID-19. What was sequenced was PBMCs or T cells enriched from blood (not recorded which). Recombination joined TRBV4-2 with TRBJ1-1; D gene: possibly TRBD1, on 6 matching bases. The CDR3 corresponds to CASSPPGGLTEAFF. The nucleotides are TGTGCCAGCAGCCCCCCGGGGGGCCTCACTGAAGCTTTCTTT.